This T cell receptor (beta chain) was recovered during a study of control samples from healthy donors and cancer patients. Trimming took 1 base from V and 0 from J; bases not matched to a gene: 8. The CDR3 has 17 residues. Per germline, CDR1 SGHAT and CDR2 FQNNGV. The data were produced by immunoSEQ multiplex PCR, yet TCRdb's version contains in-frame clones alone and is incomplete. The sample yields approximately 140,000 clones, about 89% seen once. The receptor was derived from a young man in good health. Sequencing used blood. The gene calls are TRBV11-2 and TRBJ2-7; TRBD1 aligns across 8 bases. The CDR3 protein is CASSLVITRGLSYEQYF. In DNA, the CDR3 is TGTGCCAGCAGCTTAGTTATTACCAGGGGGCTCTCCTACGAGCAGTACTTC.